This T cell receptor beta chain comes out of a study of T cell responses to AZD1222 COVID-19 vaccine. TCRdb's table, derived via immunoSEQ multiplex PCR, lists solely in-frame clones and lacks some. The table records 180,000 or so clones, approximately 93% of them present only once. The ends lost 7 bases at V and 5 bases at J; junction bases unmatched: 12. In germline, CDR1 is LNHDA, CDR2 SQIVND (reference sequence). The CDR3 runs 16 residues. The sequencing here drew on peripheral blood, taken 28 days after the second AZD1222 dose. The TCR was taken from an adult who received the AZD1222 COVID-19 vaccine. The gene calls are TRBV19 and TRBJ1-5; 9 nucleotides line up with TRBD1. The CDR3: CASTTIGTGLDQPQHF. The CDR3 DNA follows: TGTGCCAGTACCACCATCGGGACAGGGCTCGATCAGCCCCAGCATTTT.